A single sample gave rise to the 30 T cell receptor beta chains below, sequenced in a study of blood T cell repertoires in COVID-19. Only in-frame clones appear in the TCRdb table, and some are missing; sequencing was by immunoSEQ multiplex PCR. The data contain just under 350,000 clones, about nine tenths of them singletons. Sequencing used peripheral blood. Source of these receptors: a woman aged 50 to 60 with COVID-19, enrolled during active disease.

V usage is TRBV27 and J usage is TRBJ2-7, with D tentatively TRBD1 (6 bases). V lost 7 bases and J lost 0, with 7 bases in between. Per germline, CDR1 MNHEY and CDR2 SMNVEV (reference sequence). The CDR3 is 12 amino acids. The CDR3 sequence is CASKTGSYEQYF. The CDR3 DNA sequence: TGTGCCAGCAAGACAGGCTCCTACGAGCAGTACTTC.

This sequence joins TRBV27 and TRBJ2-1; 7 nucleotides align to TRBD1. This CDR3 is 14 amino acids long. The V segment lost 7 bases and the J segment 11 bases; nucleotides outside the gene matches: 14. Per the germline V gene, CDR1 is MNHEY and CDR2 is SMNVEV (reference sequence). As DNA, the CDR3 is TGTGCCAGCACCAATTCCCGGGACAGAGGGCAGCAGTTCTTC. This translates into CASTNSRDRGQQFF.

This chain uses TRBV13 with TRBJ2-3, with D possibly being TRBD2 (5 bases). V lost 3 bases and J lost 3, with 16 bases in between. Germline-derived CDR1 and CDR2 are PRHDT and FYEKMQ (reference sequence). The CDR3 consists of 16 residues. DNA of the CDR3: TGTGCCAGCAGCTTTAGTGGGAGTCTCGGTACAGATACGCAGTATTTT. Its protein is CASSFSGSLGTDTQYF.

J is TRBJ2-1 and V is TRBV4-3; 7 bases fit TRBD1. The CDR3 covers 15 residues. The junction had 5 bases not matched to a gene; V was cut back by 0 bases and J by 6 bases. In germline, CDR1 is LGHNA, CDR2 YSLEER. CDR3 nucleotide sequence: TGCGCCAGCAGCCAAGAGAGGGGGCTCGGCAATGAGCAGTTCTTC. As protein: CASSQERGLGNEQFF.

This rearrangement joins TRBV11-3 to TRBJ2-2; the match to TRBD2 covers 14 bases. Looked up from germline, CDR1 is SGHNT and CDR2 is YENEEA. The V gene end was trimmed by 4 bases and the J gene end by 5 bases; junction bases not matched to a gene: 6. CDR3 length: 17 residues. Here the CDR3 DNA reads TGTGCCAGCAGCTCGGGGACTAGCGGGAGATATACCGGGGAGCTGTTTTTT. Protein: CASSSGTSGRYTGELFF.

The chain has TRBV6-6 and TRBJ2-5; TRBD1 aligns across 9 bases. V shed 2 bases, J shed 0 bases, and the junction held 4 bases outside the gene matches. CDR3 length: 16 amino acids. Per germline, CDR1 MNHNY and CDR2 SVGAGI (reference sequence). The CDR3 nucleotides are TGTGCCAGCAGTTACGGGACAGGGACGTACCAAGAGACCCAGTACTTC. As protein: CASSYGTGTYQETQYF.

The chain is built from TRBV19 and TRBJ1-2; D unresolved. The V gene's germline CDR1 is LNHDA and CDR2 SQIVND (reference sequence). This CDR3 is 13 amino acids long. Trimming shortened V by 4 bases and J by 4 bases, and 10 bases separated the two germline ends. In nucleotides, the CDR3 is TGTGCCAGTAGTAGAGCGTCCCCCTATGGCTACACCTTC. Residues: CASSRASPYGYTF.

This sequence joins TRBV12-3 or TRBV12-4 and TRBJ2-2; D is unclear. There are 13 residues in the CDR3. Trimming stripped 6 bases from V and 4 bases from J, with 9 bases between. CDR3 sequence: CASRLSSTGELFF. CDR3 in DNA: TGTGCCAGCAGGCTTTCTAGCACCGGGGAGCTGTTTTTT.

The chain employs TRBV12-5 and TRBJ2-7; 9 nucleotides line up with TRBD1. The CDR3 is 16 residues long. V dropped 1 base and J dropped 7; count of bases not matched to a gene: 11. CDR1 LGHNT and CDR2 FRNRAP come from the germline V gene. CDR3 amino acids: CASGLAKGTGSREQYF. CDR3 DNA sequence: TGTGCTAGTGGTTTGGCGAAGGGGACAGGGTCGAGAGAGCAGTACTTC.

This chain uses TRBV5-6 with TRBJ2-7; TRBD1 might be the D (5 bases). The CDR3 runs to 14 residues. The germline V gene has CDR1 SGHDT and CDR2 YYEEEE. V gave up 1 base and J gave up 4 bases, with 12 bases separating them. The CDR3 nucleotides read TGTGCCAGCAGCTTGAGGGGAATAGGATACGAGCAGTACTTC. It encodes CASSLRGIGYEQYF.

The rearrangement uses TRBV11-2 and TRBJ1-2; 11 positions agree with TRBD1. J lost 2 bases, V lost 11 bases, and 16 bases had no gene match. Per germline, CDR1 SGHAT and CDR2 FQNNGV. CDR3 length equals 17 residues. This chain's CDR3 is CASSPGDRGTSNYGYTF. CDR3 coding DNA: TGTGCCTCCTCACCGGGGGACAGGGGGACTTCGAACTATGGCTACACCTTC. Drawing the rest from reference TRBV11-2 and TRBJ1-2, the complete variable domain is EAGVAQSPRYKIIEKRQSVAFWCNPISGHATLYWYQQILGQGPKLLIQFQNNGVVDDSQLPKDRFSAERLKGVDSTLKIQPAKLEDSAVYLCASSPGDRGTSNYGYTFGSGTRLTVV.

CDR3 coding DNA: TGTGCCATCAGTGAGTACCCAGGGGGCATGCAGCCCCAGCATTTT. Protein: CAISEYPGGMQPQHF. The chain couples TRBV10-3 to TRBJ1-5; 8 nucleotides align to TRBD1. CDR1 ENHRY and CDR2 SYGVKD come from the germline V gene. V trimming: 1 base; J trimming: 7 bases; junction bases outside the gene matches: 6. The CDR3 length is 15 residues.

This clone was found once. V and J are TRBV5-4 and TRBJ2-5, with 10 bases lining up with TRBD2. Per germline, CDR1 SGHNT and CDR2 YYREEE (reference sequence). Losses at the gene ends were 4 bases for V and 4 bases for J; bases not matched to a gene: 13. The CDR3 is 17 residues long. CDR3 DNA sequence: TGTGCCAGCAGCCCGGGGTGGACTAGCGGAGCGCGAGAGACCCAGTACTTC. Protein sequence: CASSPGWTSGARETQYF.

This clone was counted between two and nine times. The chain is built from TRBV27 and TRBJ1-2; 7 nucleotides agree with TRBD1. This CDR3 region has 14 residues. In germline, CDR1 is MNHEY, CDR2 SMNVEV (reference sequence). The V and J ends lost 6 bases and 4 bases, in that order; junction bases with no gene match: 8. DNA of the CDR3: TGTGCCAGCAGCTCCGGGGGACAGACCTATGGCTACACCTTC. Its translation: CASSSGGQTYGYTF.

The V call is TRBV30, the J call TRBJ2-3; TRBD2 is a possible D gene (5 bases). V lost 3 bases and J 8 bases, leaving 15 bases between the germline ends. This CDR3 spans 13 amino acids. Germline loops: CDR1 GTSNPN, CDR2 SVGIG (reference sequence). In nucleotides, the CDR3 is TGTGCCTGGAGCCCTAATACCCGGGGTACGCAGTATTTT. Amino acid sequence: CAWSPNTRGTQYF.

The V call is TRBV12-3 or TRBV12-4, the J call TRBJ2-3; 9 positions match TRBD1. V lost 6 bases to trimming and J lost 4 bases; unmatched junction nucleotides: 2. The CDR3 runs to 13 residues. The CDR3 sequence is CASRRDRADTQYF. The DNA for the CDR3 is TGTGCCAGCAGACGGGACAGGGCAGATACGCAGTATTTT.

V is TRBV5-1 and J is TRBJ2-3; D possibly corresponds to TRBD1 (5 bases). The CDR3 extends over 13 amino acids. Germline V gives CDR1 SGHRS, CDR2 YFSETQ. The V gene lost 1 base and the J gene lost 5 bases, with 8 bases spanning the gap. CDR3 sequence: CASSLRRGDTQYF. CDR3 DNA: TGCGCCAGCAGCTTGAGAAGGGGAGATACGCAGTATTTT.

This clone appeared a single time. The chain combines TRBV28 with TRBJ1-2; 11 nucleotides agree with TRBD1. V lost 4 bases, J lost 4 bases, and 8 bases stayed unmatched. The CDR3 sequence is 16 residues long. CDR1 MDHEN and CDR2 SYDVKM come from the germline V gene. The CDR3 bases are TGTGCCAGCAGTTCCCAACGGACAGGGGGCGGCTATGGCTACACCTTC. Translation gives CASSSQRTGGGYGYTF.

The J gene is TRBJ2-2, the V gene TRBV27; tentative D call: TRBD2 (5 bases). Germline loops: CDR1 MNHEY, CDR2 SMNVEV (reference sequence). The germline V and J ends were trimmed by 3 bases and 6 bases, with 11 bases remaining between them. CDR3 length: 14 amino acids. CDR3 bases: TGTGCCAGCAGTTTCATGCGCGGGTCCGGGGAGCTGTTTTTT. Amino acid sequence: CASSFMRGSGELFF.

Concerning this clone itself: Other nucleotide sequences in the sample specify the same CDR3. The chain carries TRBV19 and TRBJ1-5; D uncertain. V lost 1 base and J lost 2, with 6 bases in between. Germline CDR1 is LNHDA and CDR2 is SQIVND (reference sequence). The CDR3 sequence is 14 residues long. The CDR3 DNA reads TGTGCCAGTAGTATAGTCGGGGGCAATCAGCCCCAGCATTTT. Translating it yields CASSIVGGNQPQHF.

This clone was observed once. The CDR3 protein is CASSGSGANVLTF. CDR3 nucleotide sequence: TGCGCCAGCTCAGGGTCCGGGGCCAACGTCCTGACTTTC. The chain uses TRBV5-1 and TRBJ2-6; D may be TRBD1 (5 bases). From germline, CDR1 is SGHRS and CDR2 YFSETQ. Trimming shortened V by 7 bases and J by 4 bases, and 9 bases separated the two germline ends. The CDR3 sequence is 13 residues long.

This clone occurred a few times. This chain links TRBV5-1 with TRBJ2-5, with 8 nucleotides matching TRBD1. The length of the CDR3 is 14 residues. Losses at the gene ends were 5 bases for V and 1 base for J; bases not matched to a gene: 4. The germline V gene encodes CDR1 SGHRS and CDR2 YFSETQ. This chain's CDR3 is CASRNDRGQETQYF. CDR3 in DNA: TGCGCCAGCAGGAACGACAGGGGCCAAGAGACCCAGTACTTC.

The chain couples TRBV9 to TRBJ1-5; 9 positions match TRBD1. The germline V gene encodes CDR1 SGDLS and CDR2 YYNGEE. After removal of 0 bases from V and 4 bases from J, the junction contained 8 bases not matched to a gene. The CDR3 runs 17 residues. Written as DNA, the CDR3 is TGTGCCAGCAGCGTAGGGGGACCGGGACAGGGTAATCAGCCCCAGCATTTT. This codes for CASSVGGPGQGNQPQHF.

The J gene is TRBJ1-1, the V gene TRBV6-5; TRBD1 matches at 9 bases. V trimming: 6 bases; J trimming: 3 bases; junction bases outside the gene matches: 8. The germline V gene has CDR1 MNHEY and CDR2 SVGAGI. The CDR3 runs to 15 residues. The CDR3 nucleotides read TGTGCCAGCAGACTACAGGGGGCGCTTTACACTGAAGCTTTCTTT. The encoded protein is CASRLQGALYTEAFF.

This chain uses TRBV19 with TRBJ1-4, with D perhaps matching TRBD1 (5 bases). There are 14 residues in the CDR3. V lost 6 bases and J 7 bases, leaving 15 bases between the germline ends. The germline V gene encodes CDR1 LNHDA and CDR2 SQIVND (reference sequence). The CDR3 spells CASRDGGSGEKLFF. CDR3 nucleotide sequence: TGTGCCAGTAGGGACGGGGGATCGGGTGAAAAACTGTTTTTT.

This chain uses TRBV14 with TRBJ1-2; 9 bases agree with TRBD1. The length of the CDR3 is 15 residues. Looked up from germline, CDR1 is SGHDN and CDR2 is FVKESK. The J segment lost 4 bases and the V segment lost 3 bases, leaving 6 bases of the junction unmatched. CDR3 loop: CASSQRDRVFYGYTF. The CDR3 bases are TGTGCCAGCAGCCAGAGGGACAGGGTCTTCTATGGCTACACCTTC.

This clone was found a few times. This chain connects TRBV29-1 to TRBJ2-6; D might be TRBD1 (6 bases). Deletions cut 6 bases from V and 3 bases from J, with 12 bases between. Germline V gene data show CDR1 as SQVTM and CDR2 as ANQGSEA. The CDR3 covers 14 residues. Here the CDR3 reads CSVANRVGANVLTF. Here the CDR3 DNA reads TGCAGCGTCGCCAACAGGGTTGGGGCCAACGTCCTGACTTTC.

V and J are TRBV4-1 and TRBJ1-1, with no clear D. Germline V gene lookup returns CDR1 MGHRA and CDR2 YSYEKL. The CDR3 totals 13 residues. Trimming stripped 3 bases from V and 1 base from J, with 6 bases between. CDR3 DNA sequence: TGCGCCAGCAGCCATAGGAGGAACACTGAAGCTTTCTTT. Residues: CASSHRRNTEAFF.

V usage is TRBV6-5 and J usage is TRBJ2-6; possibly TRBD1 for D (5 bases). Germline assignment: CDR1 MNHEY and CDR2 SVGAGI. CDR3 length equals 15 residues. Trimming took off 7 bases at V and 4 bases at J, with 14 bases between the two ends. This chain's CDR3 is CASISATDGANVLTF. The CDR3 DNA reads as TGTGCCAGCATTTCGGCGACAGACGGGGCCAACGTCCTGACTTTC.

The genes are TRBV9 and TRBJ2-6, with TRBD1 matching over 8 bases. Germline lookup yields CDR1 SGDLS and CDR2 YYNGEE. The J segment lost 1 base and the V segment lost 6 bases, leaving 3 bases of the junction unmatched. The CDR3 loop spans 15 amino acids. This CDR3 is CASTGQGSGANVLTF. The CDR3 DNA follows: TGTGCCAGCACAGGACAGGGATCTGGGGCCAACGTCCTGACTTTC. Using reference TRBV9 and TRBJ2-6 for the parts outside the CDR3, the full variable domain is DSGVTQTPKHLITATGQRVTLRCSPRSGDLSVYWYQQSLDQGLQFLIQYYNGEERAKGNILERFSAQQFPDLHSELNLSSLELGDSALYFCASTGQGSGANVLTFGAGSRLTVL.